This T cell receptor beta chain derives from a study of cytomegalovirus exposure and HLA in healthy donors. About the research overall: There were approximately 400 genotyped donors. Of these, roughly 84% fell in the genetic ancestry cluster associated with self-reported Caucasian donors.

Regarding the study as a whole: Exclusion as indistinguishable affected some V segments, including TRBV6-2 and TRBV6-3.

Primers for the PCR totalled 60 Vbeta and 13 Jbeta. The assay was immunoSEQ multiplex PCR, and TCRdb's table has in-frame clones only and misses some. In the table there are around 230,000 clones, approximately 81% of which are singletons. This clone is a singleton in its sample. Its cognate antigen is unknown. The CDR3 is 16 residues long. Germline loops: CDR1 MNHEY, CDR2 SMNVEV (reference sequence). V was clipped by 6 bases and J by 2 bases; unmatched bases: 12. V usage is TRBV27 and J usage is TRBJ2-7; TRBD2 agrees at 8 bases. The sequence was obtained from a girl aged 2-10 years in good health and CMV-seronegative. Sequenced sample: PBMCs. CDR3 protein: CASSRGGRGDTYEQYF. CDR3 bases: TGTGCCAGCAGCCGAGGTGGGCGGGGGGATACCTACGAGCAGTACTTC.